The next 21 T cell receptor beta chains were all read from a single sample in a study of T cell repertoires in cytomegalovirus infection. The antigens for these receptors are not known. TCRdb processed the reads anew with MiXCR; each CDR3 protein has one entry. This sample has about 920,000 distinct CDR3 sequences, with around a third found just once. The source was cultured CD8+ T cells from PBMCs, collected from culture after CMV antigen stimulation. All receptors come from a human donor in good health (CMV status not recorded). Some clones in this sample may be carry-over from other donors' samples.

Many counts were recorded for this clonotype. V and J are TRBV14 and TRBJ2-1; D is unresolved. The CDR3 totals 16 residues. V was pared by 3 bases and J by 4 bases, with 16 bases between. CDR1 is SGHDN, CDR2 FVKESK, per germline. As DNA, the CDR3 is TGTGCCAGCAGCCAGGAACAGAGTCTCTGGTACAATGAGCAGTTCTTC. This sequence encodes CASSQEQSLWYNEQFF. The full variable domain, its missing parts supplied by reference TRBV14 and TRBJ2-1, is EAGVTQFPSHSVIEKGQTVTLRCDPISGHDNLYWYRRVMGKEIKFLLHFVKESKQDESGMPNNRFLAERTGGTYSTLKVQPAELEDSGVYFCASSQEQSLWYNEQFFGPGTRLTVL.

This clonotype was detected ten times or more. This chain joins TRBV2 and TRBJ1-3; D call uncertain. The CDR3 sequence is 14 residues long. Germline values: CDR1 SNHLY, CDR2 FYNNEI. V shed 6 bases and J shed 6 bases, with 15 bases lying between them. The CDR3 loop is CASSVGVGLNTIYF. As DNA, the CDR3 is TGTGCCAGCAGCGTAGGAGTGGGCCTAAACACCATATATTTT.

This clonotype showed up many times. V and J are TRBV7-8 and TRBJ1-1; 7 bases are a match to TRBD1. The CDR3 is 14 residues long. The V gene end was trimmed by 2 bases and the J gene end by 5 bases; junction bases not matched to a gene: 5. Germline assignment: CDR1 SGHVS and CDR2 FQNEAQ. The CDR3 spells CASSLRQGWTEAFF. CDR3 sequence (DNA): TGTGCCAGCAGCTTACGACAGGGTTGGACTGAAGCTTTCTTT.

Regarding this clonotype: A much larger clone differs by one base, so this may be a read error. This chain connects TRBV9 to TRBJ2-2; no clear D. Germline V gene sequence: CDR1 SGDLS, CDR2 YYNGEE. The CDR3 runs 14 residues. Trimming took 0 bases from V and 1 from J, leaving 4 bases between them. The CDR3 spells CASSVEGNTGELFF. Here the CDR3 DNA reads TGTGCCAGCAGCGTAGAGGGGAACACCGGGGAGCTGTTTTTT. The full variable domain, with the rest looked up from reference TRBV9 and TRBJ2-2, is DSGVTQTPKHLITATGQRVTLRCSPRSGDLSVYWYQQSLDQGLQFLIQYYNGEERAKGNILERFSAQQFPDLHSELNLSSLELGDSALYFCASSVEGNTGELFFGEGSRLTVL.

This rearrangement joins TRBV6-5 to TRBJ2-7; the D call may be TRBD1 or TRBD2 (5 bases each). Trimming shortened V by 2 bases and J by 2 bases, and 13 bases separated the two germline ends. The CDR3 runs 15 residues. CDR1 and CDR2 (germline): MNHEY, SVGAGI. This CDR3 reads CASSYGEGPAYEQYF. CDR3 DNA: TGTGCCAGCAGTTACGGAGAGGGGCCGGCCTACGAGCAGTACTTC.

V usage is TRBV13 and J usage is TRBJ1-2; D gene uncertain. Germline V gives CDR1 PRHDT, CDR2 FYEKMQ (reference sequence). V shed 4 bases and J shed 5 bases, with 11 bases lying between them. The CDR3 extends over 13 amino acids. CDR3 DNA sequence: TGTGCCAGCAGCTATGGGGATGAGTATGGCTACACCTTC. The encoded protein is CASSYGDEYGYTF.

This chain joins TRBV9 and TRBJ1-5; 8 bases agree with TRBD1. This CDR3 spans 15 amino acids. V dropped 4 bases and J dropped 8; count of bases not matched to a gene: 11. Germline CDR1 is SGDLS and CDR2 is YYNGEE. CDR3 DNA sequence: TGTGCCAGCAGCACAGGGGGGGAAGGGTATGAGCCCCAGCATTTT. Protein: CASSTGGEGYEPQHF.

The chain links TRBV19 to TRBJ1-4; D is uncertain. The germline CDR1 and CDR2 sequences are LNHDA and SQIVND (reference sequence). The V gene lost 7 bases and the J gene lost 13 bases, with 13 bases spanning the gap. This CDR3 comprises 11 residues. CDR3 in amino acids: CASIAGEGLFF. In DNA form, the CDR3 reads TGTGCCAGTATAGCCGGGGAAGGACTGTTTTTT.

This clonotype was observed a few times. The chain joins TRBV4-2 to TRBJ2-3; no definite D call. Germline V gives CDR1 LGHNA, CDR2 YNFKEQ. The CDR3 is made up of 14 amino acids. The germline V and J ends were trimmed by 0 bases and 5 bases, with 9 bases remaining between them. This chain's CDR3 is CASSQEKLEDTQYF. In nucleotides, the CDR3 is TGTGCCAGCAGCCAAGAGAAACTGGAAGATACGCAGTATTTT.

The chain's CDR3 is CSPTWKGGTDTQYF. The DNA of the CDR3 is TGCAGTCCAACGTGGAAGGGGGGCACAGATACGCAGTATTTT. The chain couples TRBV20-1 to TRBJ2-3, with D maybe TRBD1 (6 bases). CDR1 DFQATT and CDR2 SNEGSKA come from the germline V gene (reference sequence). This CDR3 comprises 14 residues. V gave up 8 bases and J gave up 1 base, with 16 bases separating them.

In this sample, this clonotype turned up a few times. CDR3 DNA: TGTGCCAGCAGCTCCTCGGTTTCACCCCTCCACTTT. Translated: CASSSSVSPLHF. This sequence joins TRBV7-9 and TRBJ1-6; the D is unclear. V lost 4 bases and J 9 bases, leaving 7 bases between the germline ends. The CDR3 has 12 residues. Per germline, CDR1 SEHNR and CDR2 FQNEAQ (reference sequence).

Only a few counts were recorded for this clonotype. This chain links TRBV7-9 with TRBJ2-4; the match to TRBD2 covers 8 bases. Germline V gene data show CDR1 as SEHNR and CDR2 as FQNEAQ (reference sequence). This CDR3 contains 14 residues. The J segment lost 8 bases and the V segment lost 5 bases, leaving 8 bases of the junction unmatched. CDR3 in DNA: TGTGCCAGCAGCCAAAAGGGACTAGTAGACATTCAGTACTTC. Amino acids: CASSQKGLVDIQYF.

This clonotype was observed a handful of times. The V gene is TRBV12-3 or TRBV12-4, the J gene TRBJ1-2; D might be TRBD1 (5 bases). V gave up 5 bases and J gave up 8 bases, with 12 bases separating them. This CDR3 comprises 12 residues. The CDR3 DNA reads as TGTGCCAGCAGTCCCCCAGGGTTCGGCTACACCTTC. Translated: CASSPPGFGYTF.

This clonotype was counted a few times. The rearrangement joins TRBV6-2 or TRBV6-3 to TRBJ2-5, with 7 bases that match TRBD2. Germline assignment: CDR1 MNHEY and CDR2 SVGEGT. After removal of 6 bases from V and 2 bases from J, the junction contained 12 bases not matched to a gene. The CDR3 has 16 residues. The CDR3 sequence is CASSQWASGPQETQYF. The DNA for the CDR3 is TGTGCCAGCAGCCAATGGGCTAGCGGACCACAAGAGACCCAGTACTTC.

This clonotype was counted many times. The chain combines TRBV7-8 with TRBJ2-1, with a tentative D call TRBD2 (5 bases). Germline lookup yields CDR1 SGHVS and CDR2 FQNEAQ. Trimming took off 1 base at V and 12 bases at J, with 22 bases between the two ends. The CDR3 spans 16 residues. The CDR3 nucleotides read TGTGCCAGCAGCTTAGAAGAGGACGGCGAGCGGCTTGGGCAGTTCTTC. Its protein product is CASSLEEDGERLGQFF.

This clonotype was seen many times. The CDR3 region has the DNA TGTGCCAGCAGCCCAAGACAGGGGGCTGATCAGCCCCAGCATTTT. It encodes CASSPRQGADQPQHF. This chain connects TRBV2 to TRBJ1-5, with 10 bases matching TRBD1. The CDR3 loop spans 15 amino acids. CDR1 and CDR2 (germline): SNHLY, FYNNEI. V was pared by 6 bases and J by 5 bases, with 7 bases of the junction left unmatched.

The table lists this clonotype with a few counts. The chain joins TRBV2 to TRBJ2-7; 9 nucleotides line up with TRBD1. The CDR3 extends over 14 amino acids. Germline values: CDR1 SNHLY, CDR2 FYNNEI. V lost 5 bases to trimming and J lost 3 bases; unmatched junction nucleotides: 5. As DNA, the CDR3 is TGTGCCAGCAGTCCGGGACAGGGTTTCTACGAGCAGTACGTC. This translates into CASSPGQGFYEQYV.

This clonotype came up a few times. The chain carries TRBV24-1 and TRBJ2-2; D is possibly TRBD1 (6 bases). Germline CDR1 KGHDR, CDR2 SFDVKD. This CDR3 spans 16 amino acids. The V end lost 3 bases, the J end lost 0 bases, and 10 bases lay between the germline ends. CDR3 coding DNA: TGTGCCACCAGTGATCCTCAGGGGTCGAACACCGGGGAGCTGTTTTTT. This encodes CATSDPQGSNTGELFF.

The V gene is TRBV11-1, the J gene TRBJ2-5, with unresolved D. CDR3 length: 12 residues. V was pared by 1 base and J by 11 bases, with 11 bases between. Per the germline V gene, CDR1 is SGHAT and CDR2 is FQDESV (reference sequence). The CDR3 bases are TGTGCCAGCAGCTTAGAGGGCGTGTGGCAGTACTTC. Amino acids: CASSLEGVWQYF.

CDR3 in DNA: TGTGCCAGCAGTTACTCCGTTATTAGCACCGGGGAGCTGTTTTTT. Protein sequence: CASSYSVISTGELFF. V usage is TRBV6-6 and J usage is TRBJ2-2, with unresolved D. CDR1 and CDR2 (germline): MNHNY, SVGAGI (reference sequence). Trimming cost V 0 bases and J 4 bases, with 9 bases left between them. The CDR3 covers 15 residues.

Regarding this clonotype: The junction departs from germline at one end; a sequencing error may be responsible. This chain connects TRBV25-1 to TRBJ2-2; 7 bases agree with TRBD2. Looked up from germline, CDR1 is MGHDK and CDR2 is SYGVNS. This CDR3 is built from 11 residues. This CDR3 is CASSVGGGLFF. The CDR3 DNA follows: TGTGCCAGCAGTGTTGGCGGGGGGCTGTTTTTT.